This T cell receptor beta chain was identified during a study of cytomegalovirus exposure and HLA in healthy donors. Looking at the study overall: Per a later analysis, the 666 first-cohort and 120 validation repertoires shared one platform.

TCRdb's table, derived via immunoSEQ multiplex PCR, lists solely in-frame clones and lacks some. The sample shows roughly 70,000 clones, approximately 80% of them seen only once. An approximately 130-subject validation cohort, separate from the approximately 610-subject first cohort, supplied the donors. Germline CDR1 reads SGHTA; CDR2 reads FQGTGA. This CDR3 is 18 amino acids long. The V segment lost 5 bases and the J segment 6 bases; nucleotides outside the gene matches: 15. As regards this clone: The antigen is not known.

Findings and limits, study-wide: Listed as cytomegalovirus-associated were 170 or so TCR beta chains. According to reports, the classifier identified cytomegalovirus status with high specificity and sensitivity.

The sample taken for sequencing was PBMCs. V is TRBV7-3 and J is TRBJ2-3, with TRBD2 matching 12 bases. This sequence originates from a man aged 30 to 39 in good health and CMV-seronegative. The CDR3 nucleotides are TGTGCCAGCAGCCGTCGGGGGACTAGCGGGCCGGGGGGGGATACGCAGTATTTT. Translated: CASSRRGTSGPGGDTQYF.